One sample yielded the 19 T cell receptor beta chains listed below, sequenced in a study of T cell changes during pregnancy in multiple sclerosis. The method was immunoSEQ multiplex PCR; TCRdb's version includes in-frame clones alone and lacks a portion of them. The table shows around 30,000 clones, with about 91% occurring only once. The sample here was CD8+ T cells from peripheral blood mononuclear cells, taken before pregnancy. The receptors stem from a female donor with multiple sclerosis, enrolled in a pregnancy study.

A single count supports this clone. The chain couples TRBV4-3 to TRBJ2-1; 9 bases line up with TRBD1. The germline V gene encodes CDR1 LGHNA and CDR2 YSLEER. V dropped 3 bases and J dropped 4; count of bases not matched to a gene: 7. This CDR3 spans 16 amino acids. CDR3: CASSQSWDREYNEQFF. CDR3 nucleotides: TGCGCCAGCAGCCAGTCCTGGGACAGGGAATACAATGAGCAGTTCTTC.

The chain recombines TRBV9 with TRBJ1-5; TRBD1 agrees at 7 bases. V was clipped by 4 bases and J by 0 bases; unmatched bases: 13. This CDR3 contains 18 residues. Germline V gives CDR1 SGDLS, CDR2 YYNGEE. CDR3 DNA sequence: TGTGCCAGCAGCCCCCGATCAGGGGGTCAAGATAGCAATCAGCCCCAGCATTTT. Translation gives CASSPRSGGQDSNQPQHF. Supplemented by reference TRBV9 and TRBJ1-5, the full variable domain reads DSGVTQTPKHLITATGQRVTLRCSPRSGDLSVYWYQQSLDQGLQFLIQYYNGEERAKGNILERFSAQQFPDLHSELNLSSLELGDSALYFCASSPRSGGQDSNQPQHFGDGTRLSIL.

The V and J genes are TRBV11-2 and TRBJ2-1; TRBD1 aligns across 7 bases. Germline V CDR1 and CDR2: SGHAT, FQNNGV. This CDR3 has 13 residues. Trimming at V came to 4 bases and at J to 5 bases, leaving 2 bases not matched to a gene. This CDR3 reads CASSWTGDNEQFF. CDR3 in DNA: TGTGCCAGCAGCTGGACAGGCGACAATGAGCAGTTCTTC.

CDR3 nucleotides: TGTGCCAGCAGCTTACAGACCTACGAGCAGTACTTC. This gives the protein CASSLQTYEQYF. V and J are TRBV11-2 and TRBJ2-7; D is ambiguous. Trimming removed 2 bases at V and 2 bases at J, with 4 bases between. The CDR3 consists of 12 residues. Germline CDR1 is SGHAT and CDR2 is FQNNGV.

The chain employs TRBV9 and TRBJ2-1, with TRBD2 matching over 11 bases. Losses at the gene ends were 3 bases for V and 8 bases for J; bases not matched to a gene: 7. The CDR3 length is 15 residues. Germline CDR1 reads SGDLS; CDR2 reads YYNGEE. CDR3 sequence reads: CASSAVAGGMDEQFF. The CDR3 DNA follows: TGTGCCAGCAGCGCCGTAGCGGGAGGGATGGATGAGCAGTTCTTC.

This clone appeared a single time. The CDR3 DNA reads TGTGCCAGCAGTTCAGGAGCGGGAGCCTACAATGAGCAGTTCTTC. This gives the protein CASSSGAGAYNEQFF. This rearrangement joins TRBV28 to TRBJ2-1, with 8 positions matching TRBD2. Germline V lookup: CDR1 MDHEN, CDR2 SYDVKM. V trimming: 4 bases; J trimming: 2 bases; junction bases outside the gene matches: 4. The CDR3 consists of 15 residues.

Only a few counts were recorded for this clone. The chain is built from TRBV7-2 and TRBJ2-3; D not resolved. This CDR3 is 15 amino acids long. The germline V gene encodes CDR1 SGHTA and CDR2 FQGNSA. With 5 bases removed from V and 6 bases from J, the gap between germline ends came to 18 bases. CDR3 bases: TGTGCCAGCAGCCCCTACGGCGGCTTTGCTGATACGCAGTATTTT. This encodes CASSPYGGFADTQYF. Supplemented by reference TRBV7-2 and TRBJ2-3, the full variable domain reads GAGVSQSPSNKVTEKGKDVELRCDPISGHTALYWYRQSLGQGLEFLIYFQGNSAPDKSGLPSDRFSAERTGGSVSTLTIQRTQQEDSAVYLCASSPYGGFADTQYFGPGTRLTVL.

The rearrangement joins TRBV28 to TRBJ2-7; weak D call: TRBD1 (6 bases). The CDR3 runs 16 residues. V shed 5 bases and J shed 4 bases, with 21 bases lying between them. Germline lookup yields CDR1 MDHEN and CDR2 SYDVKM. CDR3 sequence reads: CASSLKMNSDSYEQYF. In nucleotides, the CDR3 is TGTGCCAGCAGTCTTAAAATGAATTCGGACAGTTACGAGCAGTACTTC.

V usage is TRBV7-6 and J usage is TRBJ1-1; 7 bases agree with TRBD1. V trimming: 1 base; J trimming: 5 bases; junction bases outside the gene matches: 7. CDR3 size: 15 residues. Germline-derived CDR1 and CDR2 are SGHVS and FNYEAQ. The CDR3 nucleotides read TGTGCCAGCAGCTTAGACGAAGGGGGCCGGACTGAAGCTTTCTTT. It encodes CASSLDEGGRTEAFF.

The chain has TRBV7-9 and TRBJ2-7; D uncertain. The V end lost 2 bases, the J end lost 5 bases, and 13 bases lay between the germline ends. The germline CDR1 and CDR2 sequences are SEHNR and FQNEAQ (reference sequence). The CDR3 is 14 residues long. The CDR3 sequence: CASSLSSQPDEQYF. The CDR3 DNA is TGTGCCAGCAGCTTATCGTCACAGCCGGACGAGCAGTACTTC.

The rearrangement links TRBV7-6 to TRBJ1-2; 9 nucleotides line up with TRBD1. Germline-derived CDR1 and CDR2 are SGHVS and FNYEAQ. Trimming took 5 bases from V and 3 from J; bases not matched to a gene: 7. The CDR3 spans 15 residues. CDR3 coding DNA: TGTGCCAGCAGCGCGACACAGGGGGCGTACTATGGCTACACCTTC. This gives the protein CASSATQGAYYGYTF.

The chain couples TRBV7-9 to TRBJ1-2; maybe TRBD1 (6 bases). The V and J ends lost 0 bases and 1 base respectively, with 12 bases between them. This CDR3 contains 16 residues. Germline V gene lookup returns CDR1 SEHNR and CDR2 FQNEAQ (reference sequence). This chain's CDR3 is CASSLASRTVNYGYTF. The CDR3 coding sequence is TGTGCCAGCAGCTTAGCCTCCCGGACAGTTAACTATGGCTACACCTTC.

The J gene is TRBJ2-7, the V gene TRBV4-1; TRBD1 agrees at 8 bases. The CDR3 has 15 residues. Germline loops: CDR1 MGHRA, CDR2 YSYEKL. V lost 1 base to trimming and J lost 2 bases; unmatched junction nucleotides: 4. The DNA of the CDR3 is TGCGCCAGCAGCCAAGCCCGGGACAGGACCTACGAGCAGTACTTC. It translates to CASSQARDRTYEQYF.

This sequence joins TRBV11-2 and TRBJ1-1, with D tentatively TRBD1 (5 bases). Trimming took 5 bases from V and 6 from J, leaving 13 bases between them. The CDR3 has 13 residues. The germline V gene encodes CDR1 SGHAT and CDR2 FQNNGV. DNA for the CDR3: TGTGCCAGCAGCCCGACAGTTTTTCCTGAAGCTTTCTTT. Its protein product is CASSPTVFPEAFF.

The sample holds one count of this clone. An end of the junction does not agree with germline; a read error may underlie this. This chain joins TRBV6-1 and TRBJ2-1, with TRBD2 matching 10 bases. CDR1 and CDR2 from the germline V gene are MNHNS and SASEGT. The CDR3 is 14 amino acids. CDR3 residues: CVSTPGLASNEQFF. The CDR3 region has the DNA TGTGTCAGCACTCCGGGACTAGCGAGTAATGAGCAGTTCTTC.

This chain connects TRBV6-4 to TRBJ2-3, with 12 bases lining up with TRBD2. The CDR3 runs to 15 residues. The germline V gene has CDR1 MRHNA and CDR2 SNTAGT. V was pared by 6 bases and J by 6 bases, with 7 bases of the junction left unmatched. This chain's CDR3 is CASSRLAGVSDTQYF. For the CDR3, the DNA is TGTGCCAGCAGCAGACTAGCGGGAGTATCGGATACGCAGTATTTT.

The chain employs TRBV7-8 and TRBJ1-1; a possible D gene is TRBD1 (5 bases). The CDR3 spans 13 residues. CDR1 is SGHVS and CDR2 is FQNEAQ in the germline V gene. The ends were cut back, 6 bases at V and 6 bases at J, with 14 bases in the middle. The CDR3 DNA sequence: TGTGCCAGCAGGATCCAGGGAAACCCTGAAGCTTTCTTT. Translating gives CASRIQGNPEAFF.

In DNA form, the CDR3 reads TGTGCCAGCAGCAAAAGTCGAACTAGCAGACATGAGCAGTTCTTC. This codes for CASSKSRTSRHEQFF. The chain has TRBV21-1 and TRBJ2-1; the table names TRBD2, a call not compared with the DNA. TRBV21-1 is described as a pseudogene. The CDR3 covers 15 residues.

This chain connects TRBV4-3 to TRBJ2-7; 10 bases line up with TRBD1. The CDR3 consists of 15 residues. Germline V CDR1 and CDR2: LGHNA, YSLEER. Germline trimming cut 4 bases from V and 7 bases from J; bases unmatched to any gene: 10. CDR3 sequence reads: CASSPGRGQGREQYF. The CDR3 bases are TGCGCCAGCAGCCCGGGCCGGGGACAGGGGCGAGAGCAGTACTTC.